This TCR beta chain came from a study of blood T cell repertoires in COVID-19. Assay: immunoSEQ multiplex PCR; the TCRdb copy retains only in-frame clones and omits some. This table has some 330,000 clones, around 87% appearing once. The study assigned cohorts using participant-reported clinical history. This TCR was recovered from a middle-aged man in a cohort exposed to, infected with or recovered from COVID-19 (not recorded which). The sample comprised PBMCs or T cells enriched from blood (not recorded which).

The CDR3 sequence: CASSTIRGRSYGYTF. CDR3 nucleotides: TGTGCCAGCAGTACCATCAGGGGACGTAGCTATGGCTACACCTTC. This chain uses TRBV6-5 with TRBJ1-2, with D perhaps TRBD1 (6 bases). Germline V lookup: CDR1 MNHEY, CDR2 SVGAGI. The CDR3 contains 15 residues. V lost 5 bases and J lost 4, with 17 bases in between.